These 26 T cell receptor beta chains originate from one sample sequenced in a study of molecular identifiers for immune sequencing clone quantification. TCRdb reprocessed the PCR reads via MiXCR and lists one record per CDR3 protein. The sample holds approximately 550,000 distinct CDR3 sequences, around 25% seen once. Specimen: naive CD8+ T cells from blood, with Jurkat cell RNA spiked in. Subset: FACS-sorted CD8+CD4-CCR7+CD45RA+ naive T cells. All receptors come from a human donor in good health. Some libraries in this study had Jurkat cell RNA spiked in.

This clonotype was observed a handful of times. The chain couples TRBV19 to TRBJ2-7; D might be TRBD2 (5 bases). Germline loops: CDR1 LNHDA, CDR2 SQIVND (reference sequence). The V end was cut by 6 bases, the J end by 2 bases, with 17 bases between. The CDR3 is 15 residues long. The CDR3: CASSIGLGVAYEQYF. CDR3 sequence (DNA): TGTGCCAGTAGCATCGGACTCGGCGTCGCCTACGAGCAGTACTTC.

Notes on this clonotype: This may be a read error, as it is one base from a much larger clone. The V call is TRBV7-9, the J call TRBJ2-7, with 11 nucleotides matching TRBD2. Germline assignment: CDR1 SEHNR and CDR2 FQNEAQ (reference sequence). This CDR3 has 18 residues. CDR3 in DNA: TGTGCCAGCAGTCCGCGGAACCAGCTGGGACTAGCGGCCTACGAGCAGTGCTTC. It yields the protein CASSPRNQLGLAAYEQCF.

The rearrangement uses TRBV6-5 and TRBJ2-3, with 9 bases fitting TRBD2. The ends lost 3 bases at V and 4 bases at J; junction bases unmatched: 5. The CDR3 has 15 amino acids. Germline CDR1 and CDR2: MNHEY and SVGAGI. CDR3 in amino acids: CASSYGGGGPDTQYF. CDR3 sequence (DNA): TGTGCCAGCAGTTATGGCGGGGGGGGGCCAGATACGCAGTATTTT.

This chain joins TRBV11-2 and TRBJ2-2; D may be TRBD1 (5 bases). This CDR3 spans 15 amino acids. Per germline, CDR1 SGHAT and CDR2 FQNNGV. V lost 5 bases to trimming and J lost 4 bases, with 14 bases between them. DNA for the CDR3: TGTGCCAGCAGCACTCCGGCAGGGCGCACCGGGGAGCTGTTTTTT. Translating it yields CASSTPAGRTGELFF.

The sample holds many counts of this clonotype. The chain is built from TRBV6-1 and TRBJ2-1; the D is unclear. Germline V gives CDR1 MNHNS, CDR2 SASEGT. This CDR3 comprises 12 residues. V was pared by 1 base and J by 6 bases, with 4 bases between. CDR3 sequence reads: CASSEVSNEQFF. The CDR3 nucleotides read TGTGCCAGCAGTGAAGTTAGCAATGAGCAGTTCTTC.

A few counts support this clonotype. The chain has TRBV27 and TRBJ2-4, with D hard to call. Deletions cut 0 bases from V and 0 bases from J, with 3 bases between. Germline values: CDR1 MNHEY, CDR2 SMNVEV (reference sequence). This CDR3 spans 14 amino acids. CDR3 DNA sequence: TGTGCCAGCAGTTTATCCCAAGCCAAAAACATTCAGTACTTC. This encodes CASSLSQAKNIQYF.

The chain combines TRBV4-1 with TRBJ2-2; D is undetermined. Trimming shortened V by 0 bases and J by 1 base, and 6 bases separated the two germline ends. The CDR3 is 15 amino acids. Germline V gene lookup returns CDR1 MGHRA and CDR2 YSYEKL. The CDR3 DNA is TGCGCCAGCAGCCAAGATCGACTGAACACCGGGGAGCTGTTTTTT. Translated: CASSQDRLNTGELFF.

V is TRBV29-1 and J is TRBJ2-7; D is possibly TRBD1 (6 bases). CDR3 length equals 13 residues. CDR1 is SQVTM and CDR2 is ANQGSEA in the germline V gene. Trimming cost V 6 bases and J 6 bases, with 18 bases left between them. The CDR3 sequence is CSVETGTPCEQYF. In DNA form, the CDR3 reads TGCAGCGTGGAAACCGGGACACCCTGCGAGCAGTACTTC.

Concerning this clonotype: One end of the junction is discordant with germline, which a read error may explain. The chain has TRBV7-8 and TRBJ1-3, with no clear D. Looked up from germline, CDR1 is SGHVS and CDR2 is FQNEAQ. The CDR3 contains 14 residues. The CDR3: CASSSRVAGTTIYF. The DNA for the CDR3 is TGTGCCAGCAGCTCTAGGGTGGCTGGAACCACCATATATTTT.

A word on this clonotype: A much bigger clone sits one base away, suggesting this may be a read error. The chain uses TRBV12-3 or TRBV12-4 and TRBJ2-3; D is uncertain. The CDR3 contains 15 residues. Here the CDR3 reads CASSLGRVSTDTQCF. DNA of the CDR3: TGTGCCAGCAGTTTAGGTCGGGTTAGCACAGATACGCAGTGTTTT.

V is TRBV20-1 and J is TRBJ1-1; a possible D gene is TRBD1 (5 bases). V lost 0 bases and J lost 2, with 13 bases in between. Germline V gene sequence: CDR1 DFQATT, CDR2 SNEGSKA (reference sequence). This CDR3 comprises 15 residues. CDR3: CSARESPTDNTEAFF. The CDR3 region has the DNA TGCAGTGCTAGAGAATCCCCGACAGATAACACTGAAGCTTTCTTT.

CDR3: CASSLGLVQAGELFF. The CDR3 DNA reads TGTGCCAGCAGTCTGGGACTAGTTCAGGCCGGGGAGCTGTTTTTT. The chain is built from TRBV6-5 and TRBJ2-2, with TRBD2 matching 8 bases. CDR1 is MNHEY and CDR2 is SVGAGI in the germline V gene. V lost 5 bases and J lost 6; bases outside the gene matches: 8. The CDR3 length is 15 residues.

The chain recombines TRBV20-1 with TRBJ1-6; a weak D match, TRBD1 (6 bases). V was cut by 0 bases and J by 5 bases, with 11 bases left in between. This CDR3 comprises 15 residues. CDR1 and CDR2 (germline): DFQATT, SNEGSKA (reference sequence). This CDR3 is CSARDLGQHNSPLHF. As DNA, the CDR3 is TGCAGTGCTAGAGATCTAGGACAGCATAATTCACCCCTCCACTTT.

J is TRBJ1-2 and V is TRBV4-1; no reliable D call. Trimming cost V 0 bases and J 2 bases, with 7 bases left between them. This CDR3 region has 14 residues. Germline assignment: CDR1 MGHRA and CDR2 YSYEKL. The CDR3 region has the DNA TGCGCCAGCAGCCAAGATCCAGCGAACTATGGCTACACCTTC. Its translation is CASSQDPANYGYTF.

This clonotype was seen many times. V is TRBV27 and J is TRBJ2-3; D remains unclear. Germline CDR1 and CDR2: MNHEY and SMNVEV (reference sequence). CDR3 length: 13 amino acids. The V end lost 4 bases, the J end lost 0 bases, and 5 bases lay between the germline ends. As DNA, the CDR3 is TGTGCCAGCAGTTGGTCTAGCACAGATACGCAGTATTTT. This translates into CASSWSSTDTQYF.

There are many counts of this clonotype. The chain is built from TRBV6-6 and TRBJ2-5; D possibly uses TRBD1 or TRBD2 (5 bases each). This CDR3 comprises 12 residues. The germline CDR1 and CDR2 sequences are MNHNY and SVGAGI (reference sequence). V lost 8 bases and J 11 bases, leaving 18 bases between the germline ends. CDR3 protein: CASSRGRDEQYF. Here the CDR3 DNA reads TGTGCCAGCTCTCGTGGCCGGGACGAACAGTACTTC.

The rearrangement links TRBV12-3 or TRBV12-4 to TRBJ1-4; no clear D. Deletions cut 1 base from V and 10 bases from J, with 16 bases between. The CDR3 has 15 amino acids. CDR3 bases: TGTGCCAGCAGTTTAGAGGTGTCCCCGAGCCGAAAACTGTTTTTT. Translated: CASSLEVSPSRKLFF.

The rearrangement links TRBV4-2 to TRBJ1-4; D is possibly TRBD1 (5 bases). Trimming left V 1 base short and J 8 bases short, with 14 bases between. The CDR3 loop spans 15 amino acids. CDR1 and CDR2 (germline): LGHNA, YNFKEQ. For the CDR3, the DNA is TGTGCCAGCAGCCAAGGGGGCCAGTACGACGAAAAACTGTTTTTT. It codes for CASSQGGQYDEKLFF.

Ten or more counts support this clonotype. V gene TRBV10-2 combines with J gene TRBJ1-2; D gene ambiguous. CDR1 and CDR2 (germline): WSHSY, SAAADI. Trimming removed 0 bases from V and 0 bases from J, with 5 bases in between. The CDR3 is 14 residues long. The CDR3 here is CASSESTANYGYTF. Written as DNA, the CDR3 is TGCGCCAGCAGTGAGTCTACAGCTAACTATGGCTACACCTTC.

This rearrangement joins TRBV27 to TRBJ2-7; D uncertain. V was trimmed by 7 bases and J by 4 bases, leaving 14 bases between them. The germline CDR1 and CDR2 sequences are MNHEY and SMNVEV (reference sequence). The length of the CDR3 is 13 residues. The CDR3 DNA sequence: TGTGCCAGCACCTACGGAGTTGGTTACGAGCAGTACTTC. Amino acid sequence: CASTYGVGYEQYF.

This clonotype was counted ten times or more. The V gene is TRBV4-3, the J gene TRBJ2-7; possible D gene TRBD2, 5 bases. Per germline, CDR1 LGHNA and CDR2 YSLEER. The CDR3 is 12 residues long. V lost 0 bases and J lost 7, with 7 bases in between. The CDR3 coding sequence is TGCGCCAGCAGCCAAGACCGCGGGGAGCAGTACTTC. It codes for CASSQDRGEQYF.

Only a few counts were recorded for this clonotype. The chain joins TRBV28 to TRBJ2-1; 10 nucleotides agree with TRBD2. The CDR3 has 15 amino acids. Germline CDR1 and CDR2: MDHEN and SYDVKM. V dropped 2 bases and J dropped 6; count of bases not matched to a gene: 4. CDR3 amino acids: CASSLLAGAINEQFF. CDR3 bases: TGTGCCAGCAGTTTACTAGCGGGAGCGATCAATGAGCAGTTCTTC.

This clonotype was detected ten times or more. V and J are TRBV7-9 and TRBJ2-2; D uncertain. V lost 5 bases to trimming and J lost 0 bases, with 13 bases between them. Germline V lookup: CDR1 SEHNR, CDR2 FQNEAQ (reference sequence). This CDR3 spans 16 amino acids. The CDR3 DNA reads as TGTGCCAGCAGCCCCCCTGCCCCGGCGAACACCGGGGAGCTGTTTTTT. It translates to CASSPPAPANTGELFF.

This clonotype has more than one count but fewer than ten. This chain connects TRBV5-1 to TRBJ2-2; D remains unclear. Germline V gives CDR1 SGHRS, CDR2 YFSETQ. The CDR3 sequence is 17 residues long. V was pared by 4 bases and J by 0 bases, with 16 bases between. The DNA for the CDR3 is TGCGCCAGCAGCCCGATTGGACCTCCCGCGAACACCGGGGAGCTGTTTTTT. This sequence encodes CASSPIGPPANTGELFF.

This clonotype was counted only a few times. The chain carries TRBV20-1 and TRBJ2-7; TRBD1 is a possible D gene (5 bases). The CDR3 spans 13 residues. CDR1 is DFQATT, CDR2 SNEGSKA, per germline (reference sequence). V shed 3 bases and J shed 2 bases, with 11 bases lying between them. As DNA, the CDR3 is TGCAGTGCTAGTGGGGCGGATCCCTACGAGCAGTACTTC. This sequence encodes CSASGADPYEQYF.

The rearrangement links TRBV4-3 to TRBJ2-2; the D gene could be TRBD1 or TRBD2 (5 bases each). CDR1 LGHNA and CDR2 YSLEER come from the germline V gene. V shed 0 bases and J shed 2 bases, with 19 bases lying between them. The CDR3 loop spans 19 amino acids. The CDR3 DNA reads TGCGCCAGCAGCCAAGATAGAAGGGGAGCTGGGTTAAACACCGGGGAGCTGTTTTTT. Translating it yields CASSQDRRGAGLNTGELFF.